This T cell receptor beta chain was captured by sequencing in a study of cytomegalovirus exposure and HLA in healthy donors. This CDR3 is built from 14 residues. Germline assignment: CDR1 SGHRS and CDR2 YFSETQ. V lost 4 bases to trimming and J lost 5 bases; unmatched junction nucleotides: 4. TCRdb keeps only in-frame clones here, not all; method: immunoSEQ multiplex PCR. Of about 130,000 clones in the sample, approximately 84% are singletons; the top ten hold less than 35%. The material sequenced was PBMCs. The V call is TRBV5-1, the J call TRBJ1-5; 9 bases map to TRBD1. The clonotype was recovered from a young man in good health and CMV-seropositive. The CDR3 protein is CASSDTGGDQPQHF. The CDR3 bases are TGCGCCAGCAGCGATACAGGGGGCGATCAGCCCCAGCATTTT.